The entry below gives a single T cell receptor beta chain sequence along with its context. Its antigen is not known. V lost 0 bases, J lost 0 bases, and 15 bases stayed unmatched. Germline CDR1 LGHNA, CDR2 YSLEER. CDR3 size: 22 residues. Clones were sequenced by immunoSEQ multiplex PCR, and TCRdb holds only the in-frame ones, with some missing. The table shows about 36,000 clones, with 95% occurring only once. The data are from a study of T cell clonotyping in hematopoietic cell transplantation. About the research overall: Pretransplant recipient samples were taken after cytoreduction. Study outcomes and limitations: CD4 and CD8 repertoire contributions could not be separated without sorting. Higher Inverse Simpson Index values in graft donor and pretransplant recipient predicted broader posttransplant TCR diversity.

This sample's time point: recipient sample about 28 days before transplant, after cytoreduction. The sample consisted of peripheral blood mononuclear cells, taken before stem cell transplant. This chain links TRBV4-3 with TRBJ2-1; 12 bases are a match to TRBD2. This receptor was obtained from a man aged 40-50 years with chronic myeloid leukemia. Some clones in this sample may be carry-over from other donors' samples. Here the CDR3 DNA reads TGCGCCAGCAGCCAAGATAGGAAAGTAGGACTAGCGGGGCCGAGCTCCTACAATGAGCAGTTCTTC. It codes for CASSQDRKVGLAGPSSYNEQFF.